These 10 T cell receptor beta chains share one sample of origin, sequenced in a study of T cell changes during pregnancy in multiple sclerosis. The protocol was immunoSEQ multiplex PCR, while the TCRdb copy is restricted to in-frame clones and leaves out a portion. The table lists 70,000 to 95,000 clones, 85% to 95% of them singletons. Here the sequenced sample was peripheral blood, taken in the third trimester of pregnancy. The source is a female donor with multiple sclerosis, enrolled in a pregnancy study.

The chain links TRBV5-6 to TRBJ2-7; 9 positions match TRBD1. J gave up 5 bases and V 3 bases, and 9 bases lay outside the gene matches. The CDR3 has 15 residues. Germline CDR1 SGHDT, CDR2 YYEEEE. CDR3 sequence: CASSWAGQGIDEQYF. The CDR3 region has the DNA TGTGCCAGCAGCTGGGCCGGACAGGGGATCGACGAGCAGTACTTC. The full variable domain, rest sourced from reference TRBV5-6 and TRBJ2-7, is DAGVTQSPTHLIKTRGQQVTLRCSPKSGHDTVSWYQQALGQGPQFIFQYYEEEERQRGNFPDRFSGHQFPNYSSELNVNALLLGDSALYLCASSWAGQGIDEQYFGPGTRLTVT.

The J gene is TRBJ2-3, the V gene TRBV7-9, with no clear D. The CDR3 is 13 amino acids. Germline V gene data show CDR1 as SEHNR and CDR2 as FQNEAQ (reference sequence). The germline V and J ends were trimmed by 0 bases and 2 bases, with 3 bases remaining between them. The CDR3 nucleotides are TGTGCCAGCAGCTTAGCGGCCACAGATACGCAGTATTTT. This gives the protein CASSLAATDTQYF.

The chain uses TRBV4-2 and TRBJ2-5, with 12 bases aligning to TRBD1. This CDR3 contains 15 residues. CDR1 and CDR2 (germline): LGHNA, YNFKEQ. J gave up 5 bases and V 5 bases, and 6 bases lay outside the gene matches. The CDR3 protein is CASSEGQGAKETQYF. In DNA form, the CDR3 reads TGTGCCAGCAGCGAGGGACAGGGGGCAAAGGAGACCCAGTACTTC.

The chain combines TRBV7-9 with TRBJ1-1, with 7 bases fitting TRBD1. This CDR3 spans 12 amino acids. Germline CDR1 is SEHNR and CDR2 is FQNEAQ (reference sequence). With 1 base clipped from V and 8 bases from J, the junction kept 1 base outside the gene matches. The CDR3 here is CASSLEDREAFF. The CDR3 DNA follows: TGTGCCAGCAGCTTAGAGGACAGGGAAGCTTTCTTT.

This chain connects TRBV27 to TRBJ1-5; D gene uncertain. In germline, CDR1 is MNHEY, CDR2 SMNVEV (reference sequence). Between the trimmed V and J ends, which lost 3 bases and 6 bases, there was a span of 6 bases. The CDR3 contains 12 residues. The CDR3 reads CASSFSGQPQHF. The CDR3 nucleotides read TGTGCCAGCAGTTTTAGTGGTCAGCCCCAGCATTTT.

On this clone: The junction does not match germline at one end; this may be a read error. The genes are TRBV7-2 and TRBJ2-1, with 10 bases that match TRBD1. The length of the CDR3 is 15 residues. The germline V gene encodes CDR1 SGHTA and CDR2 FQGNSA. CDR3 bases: TGTGCCAGCAGCCTAGCCGGGACAGGGGTTAATGAGCAGTTCTTC. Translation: CASSLAGTGVNEQFF.

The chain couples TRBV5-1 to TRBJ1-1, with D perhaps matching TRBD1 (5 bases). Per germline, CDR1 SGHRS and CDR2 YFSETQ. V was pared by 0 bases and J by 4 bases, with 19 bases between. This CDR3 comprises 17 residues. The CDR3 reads CASSLAPGGVRGTEAFF. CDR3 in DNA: TGCGCCAGCAGCTTGGCACCGGGGGGGGTGAGGGGCACTGAAGCTTTCTTT. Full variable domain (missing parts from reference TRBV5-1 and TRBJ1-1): KAGVTQTPRYLIKTRGQQVTLSCSPISGHRSVSWYQQTPGQGLQFLFEYFSETQRNKGNFPGRFSGRQFSNSRSEMNVSTLELGDSALYLCASSLAPGGVRGTEAFFGQGTRLTVV.

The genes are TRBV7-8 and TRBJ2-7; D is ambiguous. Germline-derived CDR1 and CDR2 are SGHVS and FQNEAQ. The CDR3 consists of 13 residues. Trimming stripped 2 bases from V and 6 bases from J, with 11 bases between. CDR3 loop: CASSLLIAGEQYF. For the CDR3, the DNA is TGTGCCAGCAGCTTATTAATCGCCGGCGAGCAGTACTTC.

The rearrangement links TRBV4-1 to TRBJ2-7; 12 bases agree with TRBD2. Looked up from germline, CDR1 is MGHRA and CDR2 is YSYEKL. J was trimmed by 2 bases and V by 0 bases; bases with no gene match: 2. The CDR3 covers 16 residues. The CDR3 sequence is CASSQERTSGTYEQYF. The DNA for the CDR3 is TGCGCCAGCAGCCAAGAGCGGACTAGCGGGACCTACGAGCAGTACTTC.

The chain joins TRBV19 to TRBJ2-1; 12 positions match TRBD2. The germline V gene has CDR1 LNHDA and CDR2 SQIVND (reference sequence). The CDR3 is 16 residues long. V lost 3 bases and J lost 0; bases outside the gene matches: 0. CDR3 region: CASSMTSGSSYNEQFF. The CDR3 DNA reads TGTGCCAGTAGTATGACTAGCGGGAGCTCCTACAATGAGCAGTTCTTC. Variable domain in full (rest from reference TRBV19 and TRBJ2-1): DGGITQSPKYLFRKEGQNVTLSCEQNLNHDAMYWYRQDPGQGLRLIYYSQIVNDFQKGDIAEGYSVSREKKESFPLTVTSAQKNPTAFYLCASSMTSGSSYNEQFFGPGTRLTVL.